This T cell receptor (beta chain) was identified during a study of cytomegalovirus exposure and HLA in healthy donors. V gave up 1 base and J gave up 3 bases, with 12 bases separating them. The CDR3 extends over 16 amino acids. Germline CDR1 reads SGHDN; CDR2 reads FVKESK. The study's findings and limits: The listing of roughly 160 TCR beta chains classed them as cytomegalovirus-associated. A few chains linked to CMV were shown in vitro to be specific for CMV antigens. Reportedly, cytomegalovirus status was diagnosed with high sensitivity and specificity.

On this clone: Its antigen remains unidentified.

TCRdb's copy holds only in-frame clones and misses some; the assay was immunoSEQ multiplex PCR. The sample carries about 240,000 clones, around 88% recorded once. The sequencing input was PBMCs. The receptor was isolated from a woman in her thirties in good health and CMV-seropositive. The V and J genes are TRBV14 and TRBJ2-2; D uncertain. CDR3 in DNA: TGTGCCAGCAGCCAAGGACACACATGGTACACCGGGGAGCTGTTTTTT. This translates into CASSQGHTWYTGELFF.